In its sample, the clone carrying this T cell receptor (beta chain) was seen many times. The antigen is not known. Germline V lookup: CDR1 SGHTA, CDR2 FQGTGA. The V gene lost 5 bases and the J gene lost 6 bases, with 10 bases spanning the gap. The CDR3 is 12 amino acids. The data stem from a study of neurological immune-mediated disorders. Time point in this sample: longitudinal time-point 3. TCRdb re-analysed the 5' RACE reads in MiXCR, keeping a single row per CDR3 protein. The sample has tens of thousands of distinct CDR3 sequences; approximately 15% are singletons. Whole-study findings and limits: It was HTLV-1-associated myelopathy that showed the most TCR clonal expansion, while multiple sclerosis showed the least, falling below healthy controls.

The TCR comes from a man between 25 and 39 years old in good health. Material: PBMCs. The chain links TRBV7-3 to TRBJ1-2; tentative D call: TRBD1 (5 bases). The CDR3 DNA follows: TGTGCCAGCAGCCCGGGGCCCGATGGCTACACCTTC. Encoded protein: CASSPGPDGYTF.